This T cell receptor beta chain derives from a study of T cells in Graves' hyperthyroidism and ophthalmopathy. This clonotype occurred many times. V trimming: 7 bases; J trimming: 5 bases; junction bases outside the gene matches: 9. The CDR3 consists of 14 residues. Germline V gene data show CDR1 as MDHEN and CDR2 as SYDVKM. TCR beta CDR3 sequences were amplified from RNA transcripts. HTBI primers were the set used in a first-round RT-PCR of the TCR CDR3. A single record per CDR3 protein comes from TCRdb applying MiXCR to the multiplex PCR reads. The sample holds a few hundred thousand distinct CDR3 sequences, 15% to 19% seen once.

This chain links TRBV28 with TRBJ2-3; 7 positions match TRBD2. Specimen: blood. The source is a woman aged 18-29 years with Graves' hyperthyroidism. The chain's CDR3 is CASTLGAGVDTQYF. The CDR3 DNA reads as TGTGCCAGCACCTTAGGGGCGGGGGTAGATACGCAGTATTTT.